These T cell receptor beta chains were read from a single sample in a study of cytotoxic CD8 clonotypes in ibrutinib-treated CLL. TCRdb keeps only in-frame clones here, not all; method: immunoSEQ multiplex PCR. The sample includes 20,000 to 30,000 clones, over 55% seen only once; the top ten take under 50%. The sample consisted of PBMCs, taken after 12 months of ibrutinib treatment. These receptors all stem from a human donor with chronic lymphocytic leukemia. Each CDR3 is given with its conserved first and last residue. A D gene is named only where the DNA matches it firmly. Part of the rows lack a size; the others show once, few, many or a class for expanded clones.

j_call	clone_size	v_call	d_call	cdr3_aa	cdr3_nt
TRBJ2-5	NA	TRBV5-1	NA	CASSRRSEETQYF	TGCGCCAGCAGTCGACGATCGGAAGAGACCCAGTACTTC
TRBJ2-5	once	TRBV19	NA	CASIPGDQETQYF	TGTGCCAGTATCCCAGGAGACCAAGAGACCCAGTACTTC
TRBJ2-2	NA	TRBV19	TRBD1	CASIDRVAGELFF	TGTGCCAGTATCGACAGGGTTGCCGGGGAGCTGTTTTTT
TRBJ2-7	once	TRBV7-9	NA	CASRSGTGSYEQYF	TGTGCCAGCAGGTCCGGGACCGGCTCCTACGAGCAGTACTTC
TRBJ1-3	NA	TRBV2	TRBD1	CASSTGTGPGNTIYF	TGTGCCAGCAGTACCGGGACAGGGCCTGGAAACACCATATATTTT
TRBJ2-3	NA	TRBV6-4	NA	CASSEGATQYF	TGTGCCAGCTCAGAAGGTGCTACGCAGTATTTT
TRBJ2-7	NA	TRBV28	TRBD2	CASRRGGYEQYF	TGTGCCAGCAGGCGGGGGGGGTACGAGCAGTACTTC
TRBJ1-5	NA	TRBV28	TRBD1	CASSPGQGVQPQHF	TGTGCCAGCAGTCCCGGACAGGGGGTTCAGCCCCAGCATTTT
TRBJ2-3	NA	TRBV2	NA	CASSRGRTGGKEQYF	TGTGCCAGCTCACGAGGAAGGACTGGGGGAAAGGAGCAGTATTTT
TRBJ2-4	NA	TRBV13	NA	CASSLRGIQYF	TGTGCCAGCAGCTTACGTGGCATTCAGTACTTC
TRBJ2-7	NA	TRBV27	NA	CASRLGRGGVFYEQYF	TGTGCCAGCAGGTTGGGGCGAGGGGGGGTATTCTACGAGCAGTACTTC
TRBJ1-2	NA	TRBV28	TRBD1	CASVYRGFYGYTF	TGTGCCAGCGTATACAGGGGGTTCTATGGCTACACCTTC
TRBJ1-5	NA	TRBV5-1	NA	CASSPTLGARQPQHF	TGCGCCAGCAGCCCTACACTGGGAGCGAGACAGCCCCAGCATTTT
TRBJ2-7	few	TRBV6-6	NA	CASSYPERRGSYEQYF	TGTGCCAGCAGTTACCCGGAGAGGCGGGGATCCTACGAGCAGTACTTC
TRBJ1-2	NA	TRBV7-2	NA	CASSFRRGHPTADYGYTF	TGTGCCAGCAGCTTTAGAAGGGGACACCCCACAGCGGACTATGGCTACACCTTC
TRBJ2-3	few	TRBV7-6	NA	CASSSAPPGSSTDTQYF	TGTGCCAGCAGCTCAGCACCCCCCGGGTCCTCCACAGATACGCAGTATTTT
TRBJ1-1	NA	TRBV4-3	TRBD1	CASSRQGLDTEAFF	TGCGCCAGCAGCCGACAGGGGCTGGACACTGAAGCTTTCTTT
TRBJ2-7	few	TRBV7-3	NA	CASSRDDSYEQYF	TGTGCCAGCAGCCGGGACGACTCCTACGAGCAGTACTTC
TRBJ2-7	NA	TRBV28	TRBD1	CASSSVSWTGGNSYEQYF	TGTGCCAGCAGTTCCGTAAGTTGGACAGGGGGCAACTCCTACGAGCAGTACTTC
TRBJ1-4	NA	TRBV5-1	NA	CASSLAGHHQQLFF	TGCGCCAGCAGCTTGGCCGGGCACCATCAACAACTGTTTTTT
TRBJ1-2	few	TRBV11-2	TRBD1	CASSLERQGYGYTF	TGTGCCAGCAGCTTAGAAAGACAGGGGTATGGCTACACCTTC
TRBJ1-5	NA	TRBV28	NA	CASSFRAVYRPQHF	TGTGCCAGCAGTTTTAGGGCAGTCTACCGGCCCCAGCATTTT
TRBJ1-1	NA	TRBV19	TRBD1	CASSMIHRGPNTEAFF	TGTGCCAGTAGTATGATTCACAGGGGACCGAACACTGAAGCTTTCTTT
TRBJ2-7	NA	TRBV4-3	NA	CASSHETGSPYEQYF	TGCGCCAGCAGCCACGAAACAGGGTCTCCCTACGAGCAGTACTTC
TRBJ2-1	few	TRBV19	NA	CATKEVEQFF	TGTGCCACCAAAGAAGTTGAGCAGTTCTTC
TRBJ2-5	NA	TRBV20-1	NA	CSAKRETQYF	TGCAGTGCTAAGAGGGAGACCCAGTACTTC
TRBJ2-7	NA	TRBV18	NA	CASSPGAGRVYEQYF	TGTGCCAGCTCACCTGGTGCAGGAAGGGTTTACGAGCAGTACTTC
TRBJ1-2	NA	TRBV15	NA	CATSGQNNYGYTF	TGTGCCACCAGCGGACAGAATAACTATGGCTACACCTTC
TRBJ2-5	NA	TRBV4-3	NA	CASSQVGGTTKETQYF	TGCGCCAGCAGCCAAGTGGGGGGGACAACCAAAGAGACCCAGTACTTC
TRBJ2-5	NA	TRBV7-9	TRBD2	CASSLVLAGSQETQYF	TGTGCCAGCAGCTTAGTTCTAGCGGGAAGCCAAGAGACCCAGTACTTC
TRBJ1-2	NA	TRBV18	NA	CASSPVGPRASYGYTF	TGTGCCAGCTCACCGGTAGGCCCGCGGGCATCCTATGGCTACACCTTC
TRBJ2-2	NA	TRBV15	TRBD1	CATSRDRGLTGELFF	TGTGCCACCAGCAGGGACAGGGGGCTAACCGGGGAGCTGTTTTTT
TRBJ1-4	NA	TRBV6-1	TRBD1	CASSDRGEKLFF	TGTGCCAGCAGCGACAGGGGGGAAAAACTGTTTTTT
TRBJ2-7	NA	TRBV4-1	NA	CASSQEGVSYEQYF	TGCGCCAGCAGCCAAGAGGGGGTTTCCTACGAGCAGTACTTC
TRBJ1-2	NA	TRBV29-1	NA	CSVEGNQGSYSYGYTF	TGCAGCGTTGAGGGTAATCAGGGGTCATATTCCTATGGCTACACCTTC
TRBJ2-1	NA	TRBV27	TRBD2	CASSRTGTSGGAVSYNEQFF	TGTGCCAGCTCACGAACCGGGACTAGCGGGGGGGCCGTCTCCTACAATGAGCAGTTCTTC
TRBJ2-1	NA	TRBV5-1	NA	CASSLTQYNEQFF	TGCGCCAGCAGCTTGACCCAATACAATGAGCAGTTCTTC
TRBJ1-2	NA	TRBV2	NA	CAGGAGRYGYTF	TGTGCGGGAGGAGCAGGGAGGTATGGCTACACCTTC
TRBJ2-5	few	TRBV19	TRBD1	CASSSNTGGQETQYF	TGTGCCAGTAGTTCCAATACAGGGGGCCAAGAGACCCAGTACTTC
TRBJ1-5	NA	TRBV28	NA	CASVHREGPVLNQPQHF	TGTGCCAGCGTACATAGGGAGGGGCCCGTGCTCAATCAGCCCCAGCATTTT
TRBJ2-2	NA	TRBV7-6	TRBD2	CASSSTSGTRSGELFF	TGTGCCAGCAGCTCGACCTCCGGGACTAGATCCGGGGAGCTGTTTTTT
TRBJ2-1	NA	TRBV5-1	TRBD1	CASSPGQGAYEQFF	TGCGCCAGCAGCCCCGGACAGGGGGCTTATGAGCAGTTCTTC
TRBJ2-7	few	TRBV7-9	NA	CASSLGPLLGYEQYF	TGTGCCAGCAGCTTAGGGCCTCTTCTCGGTTACGAGCAGTACTTC
TRBJ1-1	NA	TRBV27	NA	CASSFNSKGAFF	TGTGCCAGCAGTTTCAACTCCAAGGGAGCTTTCTTT
TRBJ2-1	NA	TRBV9	NA	CASSVEGGSYNEQFF	TGTGCCAGCAGCGTCGAAGGAGGGTCCTACAATGAGCAGTTCTTC
TRBJ2-7	NA	TRBV9	NA	CASNPDGTGPHEQYF	TGTGCCAGCAATCCCGACGGTACAGGGCCCCACGAGCAGTACTTC
TRBJ1-1	NA	TRBV2	NA	CASSVSGGNTEAFF	TGTGCCAGCAGTGTGTCCGGTGGGAACACTGAAGCTTTCTTT